This TCR beta chain was recovered during a study of identifying expanded T cells in peripheral blood. Whole-study results and caveats: Approximately 2-week clone count variance significantly increased as total template count grew. About 1.2 clones differed between technical replicates, versus about 15 and 19 over time.

Clones were read by immunoSEQ multiplex PCR, and TCRdb kept only the in-frame ones, dropping some. The data show 100,000 or so clones, 75% to 90% seen once. To note about this clone: Its antigen is still unknown.

Per the germline V gene, CDR1 is GTSNPN and CDR2 is SVGIG (reference sequence). The V segment lost 0 bases and the J segment 8 bases; nucleotides outside the gene matches: 7. This CDR3 spans 15 amino acids. Sequencing was done on a sample of blood. This clonotype was sampled from a person aged 18 to 75 in good health. V and J are TRBV30 and TRBJ2-1, with 10 bases fitting TRBD1. Written as DNA, the CDR3 is TGTGCCTGGAGTGTACCCGGGACAGGGGTGTATGAGCAGTTCTTC. Translation gives CAWSVPGTGVYEQFF.